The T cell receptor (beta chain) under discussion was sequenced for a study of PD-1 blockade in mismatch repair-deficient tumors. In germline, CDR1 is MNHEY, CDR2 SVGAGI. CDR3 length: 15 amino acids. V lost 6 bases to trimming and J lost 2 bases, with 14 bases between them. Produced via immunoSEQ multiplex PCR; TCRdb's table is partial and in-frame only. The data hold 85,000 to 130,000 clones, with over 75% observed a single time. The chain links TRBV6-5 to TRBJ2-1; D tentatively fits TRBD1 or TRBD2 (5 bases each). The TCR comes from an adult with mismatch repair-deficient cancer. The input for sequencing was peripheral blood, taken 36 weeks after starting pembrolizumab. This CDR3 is CASRVGTRPYNEQFF. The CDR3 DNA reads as TGTGCCAGCAGAGTCGGGACGAGGCCCTACAATGAGCAGTTCTTC.